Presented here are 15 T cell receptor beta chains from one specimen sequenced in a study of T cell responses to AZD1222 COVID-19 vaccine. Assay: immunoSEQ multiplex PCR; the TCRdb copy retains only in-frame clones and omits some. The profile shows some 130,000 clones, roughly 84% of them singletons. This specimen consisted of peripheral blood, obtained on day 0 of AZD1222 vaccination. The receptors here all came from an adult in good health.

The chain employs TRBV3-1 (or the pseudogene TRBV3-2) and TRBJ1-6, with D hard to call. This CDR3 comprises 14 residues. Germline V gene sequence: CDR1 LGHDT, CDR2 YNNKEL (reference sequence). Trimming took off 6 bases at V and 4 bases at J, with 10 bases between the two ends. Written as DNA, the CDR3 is TGTGCCAGCAGGCAGGTGGGGTATAATTCACCCCTCCACTTT. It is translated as CASRQVGYNSPLHF.

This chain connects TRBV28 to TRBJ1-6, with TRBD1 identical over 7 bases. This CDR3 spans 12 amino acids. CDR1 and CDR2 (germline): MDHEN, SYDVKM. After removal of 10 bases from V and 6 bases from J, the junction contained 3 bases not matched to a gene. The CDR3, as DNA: TGTGCCACCCGGGACAGTAATTCACCCCTCCACTTT. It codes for CATRDSNSPLHF.

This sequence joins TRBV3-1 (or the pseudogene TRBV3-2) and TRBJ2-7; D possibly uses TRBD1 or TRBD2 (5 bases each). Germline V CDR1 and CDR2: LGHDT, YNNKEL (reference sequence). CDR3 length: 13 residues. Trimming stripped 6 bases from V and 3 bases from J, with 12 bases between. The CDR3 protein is CASSGGARYEQYF. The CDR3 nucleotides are TGTGCCAGCAGTGGGGGAGCGCGCTACGAGCAGTACTTC.

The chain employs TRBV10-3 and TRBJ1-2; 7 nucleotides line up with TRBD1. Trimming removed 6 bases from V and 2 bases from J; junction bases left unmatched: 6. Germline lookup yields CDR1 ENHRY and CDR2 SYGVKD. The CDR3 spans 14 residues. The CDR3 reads CAIRGTATNYGYTF. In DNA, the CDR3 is TGTGCCATCAGGGGGACAGCGACCAACTATGGCTACACCTTC.

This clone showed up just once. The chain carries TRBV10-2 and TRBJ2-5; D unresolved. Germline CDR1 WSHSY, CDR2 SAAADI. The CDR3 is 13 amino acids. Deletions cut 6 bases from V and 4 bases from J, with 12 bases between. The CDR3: CASSGLVGETQYF. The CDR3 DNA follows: TGCGCCAGCAGCGGGCTAGTGGGAGAGACCCAGTACTTC.

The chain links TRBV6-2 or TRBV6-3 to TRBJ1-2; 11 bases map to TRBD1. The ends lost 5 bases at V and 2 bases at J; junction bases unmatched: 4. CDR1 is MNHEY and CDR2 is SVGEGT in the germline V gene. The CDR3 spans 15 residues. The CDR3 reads CASSMGQGGNYGYTF. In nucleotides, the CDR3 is TGTGCCAGCAGTATGGGACAGGGGGGGAACTATGGCTACACCTTC.

CDR3 protein: CASRTGGATDTQYF. The CDR3 DNA reads as TGCGCCAGCAGGACCGGGGGGGCAACAGATACGCAGTATTTT. The gene calls are TRBV5-1 and TRBJ2-3; 8 positions match TRBD2. This CDR3 region has 14 residues. CDR1 is SGHRS, CDR2 YFSETQ, per germline. Losses at the gene ends were 5 bases for V and 3 bases for J; bases not matched to a gene: 5. Full variable domain (outside the CDR3, taken from reference TRBV5-1 and TRBJ2-3): KAGVTQTPRYLIKTRGQQVTLSCSPISGHRSVSWYQQTPGQGLQFLFEYFSETQRNKGNFPGRFSGRQFSNSRSEMNVSTLELGDSALYLCASRTGGATDTQYFGPGTRLTVL.

This CDR3 reads CATRVPGQGGEKLFF. Here the CDR3 DNA reads TGTGCCACCCGTGTCCCTGGACAGGGGGGAGAAAAACTGTTTTTT. J is TRBJ1-4 and V is TRBV28; TRBD1 agrees at 10 bases. This CDR3 has 15 amino acids. With V trimmed by 10 bases and J by 8 bases, 13 bases remained unmatched. The germline V gene has CDR1 MDHEN and CDR2 SYDVKM.

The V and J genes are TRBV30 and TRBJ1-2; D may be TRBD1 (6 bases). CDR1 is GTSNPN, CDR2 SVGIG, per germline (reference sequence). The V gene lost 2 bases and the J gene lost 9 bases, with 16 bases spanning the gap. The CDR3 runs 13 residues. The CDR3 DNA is TGTGCCTGGAGTCGTGGACAGACCTCTAGCTACACCTTC. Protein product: CAWSRGQTSSYTF. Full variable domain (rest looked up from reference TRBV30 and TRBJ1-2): SQTIHQWPATLVQPVGSPLSLECTVEGTSNPNLYWYRQAAGRGLQLLFYSVGIGQISSEVPQNLSASRPQDRQFILSSKKLLLSDSGFYLCAWSRGQTSSYTFGSGTRLTVV.

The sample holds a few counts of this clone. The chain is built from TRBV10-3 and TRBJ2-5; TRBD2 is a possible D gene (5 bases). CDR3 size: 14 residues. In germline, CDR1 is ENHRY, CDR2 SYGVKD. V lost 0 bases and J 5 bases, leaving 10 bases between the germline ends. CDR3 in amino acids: CAISESGGGETQYF. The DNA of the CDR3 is TGTGCCATCAGTGAGTCTGGTGGCGGGGAGACCCAGTACTTC.

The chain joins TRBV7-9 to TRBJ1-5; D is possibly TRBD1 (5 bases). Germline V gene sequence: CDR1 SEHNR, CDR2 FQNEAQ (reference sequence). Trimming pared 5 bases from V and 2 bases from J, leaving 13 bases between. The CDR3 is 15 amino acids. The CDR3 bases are TGTGCCAGCAGCCAAGACAGCTTGGGCAATCAGCCCCAGCATTTT. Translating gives CASSQDSLGNQPQHF.

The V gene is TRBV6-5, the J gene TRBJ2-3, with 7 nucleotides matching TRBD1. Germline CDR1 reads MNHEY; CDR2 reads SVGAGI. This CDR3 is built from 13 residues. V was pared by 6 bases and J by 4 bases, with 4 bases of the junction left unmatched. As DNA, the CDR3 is TGTGCCAGCAGCGACAGGGCAGCAGATACGCAGTATTTT. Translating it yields CASSDRAADTQYF.

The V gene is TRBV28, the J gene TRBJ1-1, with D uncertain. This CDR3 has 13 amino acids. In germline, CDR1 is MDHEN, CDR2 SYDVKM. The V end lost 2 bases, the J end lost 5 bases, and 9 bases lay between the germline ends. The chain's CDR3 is CASSLTPWTEAFF. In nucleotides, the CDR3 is TGTGCCAGCAGTTTAACGCCTTGGACTGAAGCTTTCTTT.

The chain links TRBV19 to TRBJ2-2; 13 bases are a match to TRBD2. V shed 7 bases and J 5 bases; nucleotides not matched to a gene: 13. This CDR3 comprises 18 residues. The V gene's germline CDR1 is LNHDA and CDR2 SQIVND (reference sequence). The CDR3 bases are TGTGCCAGTACCCCACTAGCGGGGGGGCTAGTGGGTACCGGGGAGCTGTTTTTT. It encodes CASTPLAGGLVGTGELFF. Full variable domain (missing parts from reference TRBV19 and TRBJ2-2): DGGITQSPKYLFRKEGQNVTLSCEQNLNHDAMYWYRQDPGQGLRLIYYSQIVNDFQKGDIAEGYSVSREKKESFPLTVTSAQKNPTAFYLCASTPLAGGLVGTGELFFGEGSRLTVL.

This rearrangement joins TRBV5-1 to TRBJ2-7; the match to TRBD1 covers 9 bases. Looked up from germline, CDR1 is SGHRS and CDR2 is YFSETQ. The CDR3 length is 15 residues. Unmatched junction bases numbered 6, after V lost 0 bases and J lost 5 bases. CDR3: CASSLGDRAADEQYF. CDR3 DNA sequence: TGCGCCAGCAGCTTGGGGGACAGGGCAGCGGACGAGCAGTACTTC. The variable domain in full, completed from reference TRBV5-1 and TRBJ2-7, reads KAGVTQTPRYLIKTRGQQVTLSCSPISGHRSVSWYQQTPGQGLQFLFEYFSETQRNKGNFPGRFSGRQFSNSRSEMNVSTLELGDSALYLCASSLGDRAADEQYFGPGTRLTVT.